This T cell receptor (beta chain) was captured by sequencing in a study of blood T cell repertoires in COVID-19 (dated by TCRdb to 2018 to 2021). Describing the broader study: Samples from collaborators originated in the United States, Italy and Spain and spanned both the acute and convalescent phases of COVID-19. The dataset comprised deeply sampled blood TCRbeta repertoires from subjects exposed to, actively infected with, or recovered from COVID-19. HLA class I and class II types, where available, came from metadata supplied by the sample provider rather than from assay-based typing. The prospective study material was composed of cDNA or gDNA derived from T cells, B-cell-depleted T cells, or PBMCs. Nearly every sample came with metadata listing a de-identified subject ID, COVID-19 status, age in years and sex. Samples were obtained from the ongoing ImmuneRACE study (first 160 participants) and from about 1,300 subjects provided by 6 global collaborators. The repertoires were released in a freely available public database meant as a resource for research on the immune response to SARS-CoV-2. Here is what the overall study found, with its caveats: The amount of clinical and demographic metadata varied by source and participant and was provided uncurated.

The germline V end is reduced by 4 bases and the J end by 0 bases; junction bases left unmatched: 7. Reading from cysteine to phenylalanine, the CDR3 counts 17 amino acids. Solely the CDR3 DNA is kept, with 51 bases framed from the first base. CDR1 and CDR2, per the germline V gene, are MGHRA and YSYEKL. TCRbeta CDR3 regions were amplified from genomic DNA using the immunoSEQ Assay, a bias-controlled multiplex PCR. As for the authors' bioinformatics: The number of nucleated cells in each sample was estimated by amplification of reference gene primers within the assay. To quantify the absolute abundance of each unique TCRbeta CDR3 rearrangement, sequence reads were collapsed and filtered. For each sample, productive Simpson clonality was calculated as the square root of Simpson's diversity index over productive rearrangements. This immuneACCESS table, as held by TCRdb, lists in-frame sequences with V and J called but not all clones. Of the missing ones, under half trace to an unresolved V gene in checked studies; the others have no known cause. Clonal size and the V and J genes are those of that table, whereas D and trimming came from the DNA. The sample table lists around 250,000 clones, roughly 88% of them with a count of one. 1.5% to 2% of the sample is taken by the ten largest.

Note on this clone: No antigen is known for it. Base qualities are missing; no much larger clone stands one base away.

Enrolling through a virtual design, the prospective study's participants ranged in age from roughly 18 to 95 years and lived across 20 to 25 United States geographic areas. Cohort assignment in the prospective study relied on participant-reported clinical history from a screening survey and a study questionnaire. Recovered participants in ImmuneRACE Cohort 3 were defined by two consecutive negative NP/OP PCR tests, clearance by a healthcare professional, or resolution of symptoms. Each participant in the prospective study had whole blood, serum and a nasopharyngeal or oropharyngeal swab collected by mobile phlebotomists. Participants in the prospective study had the option to provide additional blood draws and questionnaires over a 2-month period. Before DNA extraction, blood samples from the prospective study were shipped at room temperature or frozen.

The clonotype comes from a woman in her forties or fifties who had recovered from COVID-19. Input material: PBMCs or T cells enriched from blood (not recorded which). The sequence joins TRBV4-1 to TRBJ2-3; 10 bases in the middle match TRBD2. The DNA reads as follows: TGCGCCAGCAGCCCTCTACTAGCGGGATCTAGCACAGATACGCAGTATTTT. Its protein reads: CASSPLLAGSSTDTQYF.